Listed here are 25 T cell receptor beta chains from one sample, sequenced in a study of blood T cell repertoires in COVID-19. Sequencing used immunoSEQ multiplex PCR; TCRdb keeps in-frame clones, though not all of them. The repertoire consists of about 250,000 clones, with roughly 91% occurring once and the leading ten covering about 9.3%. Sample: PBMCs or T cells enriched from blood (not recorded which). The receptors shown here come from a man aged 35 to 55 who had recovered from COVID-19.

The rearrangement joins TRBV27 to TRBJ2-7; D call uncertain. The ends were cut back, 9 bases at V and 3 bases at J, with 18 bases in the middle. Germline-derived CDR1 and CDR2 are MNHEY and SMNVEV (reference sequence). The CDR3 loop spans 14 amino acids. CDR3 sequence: CASSYGGVNYEQYF. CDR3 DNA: TGTGCCAGTTCTTATGGCGGCGTGAACTACGAGCAGTACTTC.

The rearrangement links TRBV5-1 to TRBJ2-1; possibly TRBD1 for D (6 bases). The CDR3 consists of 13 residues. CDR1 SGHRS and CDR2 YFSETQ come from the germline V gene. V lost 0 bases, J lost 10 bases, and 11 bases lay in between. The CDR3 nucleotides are TGCGCCAGCAGCTTGGAAGCGAGGGGGGAGCAGTTCTTC. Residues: CASSLEARGEQFF.

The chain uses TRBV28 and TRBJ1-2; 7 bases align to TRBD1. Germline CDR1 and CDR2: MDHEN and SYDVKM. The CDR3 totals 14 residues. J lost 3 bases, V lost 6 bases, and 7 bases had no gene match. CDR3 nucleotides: TGTGCCAGCAGCACACAGGGGCCTCACTATGGCTACACCTTC. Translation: CASSTQGPHYGYTF.

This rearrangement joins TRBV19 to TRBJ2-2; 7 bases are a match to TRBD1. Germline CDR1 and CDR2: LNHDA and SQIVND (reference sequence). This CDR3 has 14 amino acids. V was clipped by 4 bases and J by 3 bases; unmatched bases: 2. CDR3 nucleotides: TGTGCCAGTAGTAGCCAGGGGGACACCGGGGAGCTGTTTTTT. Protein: CASSSQGDTGELFF.

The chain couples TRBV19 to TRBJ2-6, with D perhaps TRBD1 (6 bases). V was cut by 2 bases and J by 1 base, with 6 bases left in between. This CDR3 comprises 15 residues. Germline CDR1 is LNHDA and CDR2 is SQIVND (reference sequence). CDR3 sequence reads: CASSIQGSGANVLTF. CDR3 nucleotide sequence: TGTGCCAGTAGTATACAGGGGTCTGGGGCCAACGTCCTGACTTTC.

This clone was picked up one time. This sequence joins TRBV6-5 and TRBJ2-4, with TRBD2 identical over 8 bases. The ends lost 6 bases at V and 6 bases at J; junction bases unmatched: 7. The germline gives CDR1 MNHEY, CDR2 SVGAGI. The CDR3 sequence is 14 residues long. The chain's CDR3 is CASRLREGSNIQYF. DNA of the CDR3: TGTGCCAGCAGACTCCGGGAGGGCTCAAACATTCAGTACTTC.

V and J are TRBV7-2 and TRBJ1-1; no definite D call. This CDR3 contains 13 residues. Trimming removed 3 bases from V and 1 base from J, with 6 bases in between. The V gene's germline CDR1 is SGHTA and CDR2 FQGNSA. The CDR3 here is CASSFTKNTEAFF. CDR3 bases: TGTGCCAGCAGCTTCACTAAGAACACTGAAGCTTTCTTT.

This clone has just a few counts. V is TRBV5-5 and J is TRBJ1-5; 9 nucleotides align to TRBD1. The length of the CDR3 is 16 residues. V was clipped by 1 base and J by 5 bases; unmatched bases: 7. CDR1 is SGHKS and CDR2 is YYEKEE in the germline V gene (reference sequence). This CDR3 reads CASSLSTGTGHQPQHF. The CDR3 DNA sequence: TGTGCCAGCAGCTTGAGTACCGGGACAGGGCATCAGCCCCAGCATTTT.

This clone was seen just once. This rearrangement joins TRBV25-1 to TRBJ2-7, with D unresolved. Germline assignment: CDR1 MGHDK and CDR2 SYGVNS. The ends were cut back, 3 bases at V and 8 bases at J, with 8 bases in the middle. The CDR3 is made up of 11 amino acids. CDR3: CASSDPFQQYF. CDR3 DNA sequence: TGTGCCAGCAGTGACCCCTTCCAGCAGTACTTC.

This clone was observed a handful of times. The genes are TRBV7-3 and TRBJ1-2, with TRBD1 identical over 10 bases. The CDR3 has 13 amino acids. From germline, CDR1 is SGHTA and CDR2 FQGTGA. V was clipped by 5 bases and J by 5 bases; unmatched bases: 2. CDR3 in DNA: TGTGCCAGCAGCCCGGGACAGGGGTATGGCTACACCTTC. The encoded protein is CASSPGQGYGYTF. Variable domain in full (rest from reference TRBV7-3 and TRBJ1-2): GAGVSQTPSNKVTEKGKYVELRCDPISGHTALYWYRQSLGQGPEFLIYFQGTGAADDSGLPNDRFFAVRPEGSVSTLKIQRTERGDSAVYLCASSPGQGYGYTFGSGTRLTVV.

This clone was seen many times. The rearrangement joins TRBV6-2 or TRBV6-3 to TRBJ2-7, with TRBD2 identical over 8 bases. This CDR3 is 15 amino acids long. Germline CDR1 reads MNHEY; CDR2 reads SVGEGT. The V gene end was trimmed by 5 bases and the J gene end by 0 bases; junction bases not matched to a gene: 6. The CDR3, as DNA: TGTGCCAGCAGTCTAAGCGGGAGTGCCTCCTACGAGCAGTACTTC. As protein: CASSLSGSASYEQYF.

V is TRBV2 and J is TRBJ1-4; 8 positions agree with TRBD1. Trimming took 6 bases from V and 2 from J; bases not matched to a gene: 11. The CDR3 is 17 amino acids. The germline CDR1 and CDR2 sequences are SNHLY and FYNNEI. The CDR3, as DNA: TGTGCCAGCAGAGAACACGACAGGGGTTGGACTAATGAAAAACTGTTTTTT. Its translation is CASREHDRGWTNEKLFF.

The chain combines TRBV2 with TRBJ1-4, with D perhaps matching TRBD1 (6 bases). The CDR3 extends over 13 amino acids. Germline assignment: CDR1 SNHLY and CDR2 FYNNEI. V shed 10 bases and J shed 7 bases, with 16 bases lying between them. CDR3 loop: CATLAEGGEKLFF. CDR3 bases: TGTGCCACCCTGGCGGAAGGGGGTGAAAAACTGTTTTTT.

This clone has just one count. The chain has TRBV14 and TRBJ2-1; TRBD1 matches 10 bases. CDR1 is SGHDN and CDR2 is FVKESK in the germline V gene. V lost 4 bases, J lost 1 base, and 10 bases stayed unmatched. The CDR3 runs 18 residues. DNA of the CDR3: TGTGCCAGCAGCCCGGGACAGGGGACCTTAGAATCCTACAATGAGCAGTTCTTC. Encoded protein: CASSPGQGTLESYNEQFF.

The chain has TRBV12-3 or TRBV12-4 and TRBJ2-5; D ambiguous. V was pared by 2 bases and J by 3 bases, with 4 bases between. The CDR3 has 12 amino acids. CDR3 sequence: CASSLTEETQYF. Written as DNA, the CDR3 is TGTGCCAGCAGTTTAACGGAAGAGACCCAGTACTTC.

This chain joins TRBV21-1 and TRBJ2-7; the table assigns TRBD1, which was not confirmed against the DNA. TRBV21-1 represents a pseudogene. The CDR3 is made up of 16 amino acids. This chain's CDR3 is CASSKEIRGPLDEQYF. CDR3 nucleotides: TGTGCCAGCAGCAAAGAAATCAGGGGCCCGCTGGACGAGCAGTACTTC.

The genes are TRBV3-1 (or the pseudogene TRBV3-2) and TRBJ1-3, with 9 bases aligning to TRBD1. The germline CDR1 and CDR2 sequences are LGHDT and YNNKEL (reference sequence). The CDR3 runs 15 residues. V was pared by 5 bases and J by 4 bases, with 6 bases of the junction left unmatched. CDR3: CASSTVGTGGNTIYF. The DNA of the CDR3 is TGTGCCAGCAGCACCGTCGGGACAGGGGGAAACACCATATATTTT.

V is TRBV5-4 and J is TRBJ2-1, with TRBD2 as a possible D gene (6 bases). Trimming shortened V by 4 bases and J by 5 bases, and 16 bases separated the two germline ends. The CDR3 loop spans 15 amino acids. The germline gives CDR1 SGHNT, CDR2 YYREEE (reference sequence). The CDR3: CASSLPGDPDNEQFF. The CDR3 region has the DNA TGTGCCAGCAGCCTCCCGGGGGACCCCGACAATGAGCAGTTCTTC.

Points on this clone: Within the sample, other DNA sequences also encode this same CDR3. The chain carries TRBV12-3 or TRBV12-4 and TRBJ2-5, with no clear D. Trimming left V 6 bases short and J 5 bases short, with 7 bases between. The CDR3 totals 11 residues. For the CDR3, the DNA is TGTGCCAGCAGCCCCGGTGAGACCCAGTACTTC. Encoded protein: CASSPGETQYF.

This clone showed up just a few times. CDR3 bases: TGTGCCAGCAGCTTGGGGTTCGGGCTAGCGGGACCCTACAATGAGCAGTTCTTC. This sequence encodes CASSLGFGLAGPYNEQFF. The rearrangement joins TRBV5-4 to TRBJ2-1; 9 nucleotides agree with TRBD2. V shed 0 bases, J shed 2 bases, and the junction held 9 bases outside the gene matches. The V gene's germline CDR1 is SGHNT and CDR2 YYREEE (reference sequence). The CDR3 length is 18 residues.

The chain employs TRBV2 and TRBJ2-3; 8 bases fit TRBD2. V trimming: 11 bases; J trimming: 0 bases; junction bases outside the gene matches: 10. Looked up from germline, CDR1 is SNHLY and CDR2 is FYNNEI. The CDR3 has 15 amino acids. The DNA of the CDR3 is TGTGCCCAGATACGGGGGGGCTCTAGCACAGATACGCAGTATTTT. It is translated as CAQIRGGSSTDTQYF.

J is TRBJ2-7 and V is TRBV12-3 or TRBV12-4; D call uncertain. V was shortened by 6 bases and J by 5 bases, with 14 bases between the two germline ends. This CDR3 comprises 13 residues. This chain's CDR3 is CASSPTLVHEQYF. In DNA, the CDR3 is TGTGCCAGCAGCCCTACCTTAGTCCACGAGCAGTACTTC.

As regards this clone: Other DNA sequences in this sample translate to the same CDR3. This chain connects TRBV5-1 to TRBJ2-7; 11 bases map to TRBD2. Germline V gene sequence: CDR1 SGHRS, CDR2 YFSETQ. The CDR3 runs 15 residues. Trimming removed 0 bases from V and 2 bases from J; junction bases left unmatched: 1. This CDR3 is CASSLALAGAYEQYF. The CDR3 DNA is TGCGCCAGCAGCTTGGCACTAGCGGGGGCCTACGAGCAGTACTTC.

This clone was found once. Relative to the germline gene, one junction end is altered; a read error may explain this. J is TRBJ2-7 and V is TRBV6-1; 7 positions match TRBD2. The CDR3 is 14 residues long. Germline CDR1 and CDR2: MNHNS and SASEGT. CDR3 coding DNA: TGTGCCAGCAGGGAAGCGGGGCCCCGCTACGAGCAGTACTTC. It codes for CASREAGPRYEQYF.

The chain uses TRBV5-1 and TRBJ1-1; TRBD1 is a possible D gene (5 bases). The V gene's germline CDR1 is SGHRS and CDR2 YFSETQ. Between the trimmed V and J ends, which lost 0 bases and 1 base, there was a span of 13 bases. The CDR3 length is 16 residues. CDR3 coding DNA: TGCGCCAGCAGCTTGGCCCAGGGAGGGTCGAACACTGAAGCTTTCTTT. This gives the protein CASSLAQGGSNTEAFF.